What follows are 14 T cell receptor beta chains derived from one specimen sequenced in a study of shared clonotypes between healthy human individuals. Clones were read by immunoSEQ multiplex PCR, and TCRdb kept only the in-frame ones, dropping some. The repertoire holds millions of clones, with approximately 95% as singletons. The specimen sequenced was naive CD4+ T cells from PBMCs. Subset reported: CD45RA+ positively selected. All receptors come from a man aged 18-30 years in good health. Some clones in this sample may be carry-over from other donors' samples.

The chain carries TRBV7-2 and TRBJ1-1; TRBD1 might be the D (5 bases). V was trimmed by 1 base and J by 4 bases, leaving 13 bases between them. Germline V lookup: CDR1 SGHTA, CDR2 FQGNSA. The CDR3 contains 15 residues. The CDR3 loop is CASSLESGIGTEAFF. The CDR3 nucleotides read TGTGCCAGCAGCTTAGAATCAGGGATTGGCACTGAAGCTTTCTTT.

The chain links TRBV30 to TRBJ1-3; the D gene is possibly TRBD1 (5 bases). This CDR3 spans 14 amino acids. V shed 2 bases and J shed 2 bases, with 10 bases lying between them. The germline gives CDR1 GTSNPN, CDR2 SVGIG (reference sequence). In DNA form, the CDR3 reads TGTGCCTGGAGTCGGACAATGGCTGGAAACACCATATATTTT. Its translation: CAWSRTMAGNTIYF.

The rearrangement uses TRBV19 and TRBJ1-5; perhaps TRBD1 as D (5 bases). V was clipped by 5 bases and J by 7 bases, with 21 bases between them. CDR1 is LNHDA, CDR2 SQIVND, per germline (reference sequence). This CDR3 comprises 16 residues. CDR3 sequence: CASSLARDGLGQPQHF. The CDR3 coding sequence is TGTGCCAGTAGTCTCGCCCGGGACGGCCTAGGACAGCCCCAGCATTTT.

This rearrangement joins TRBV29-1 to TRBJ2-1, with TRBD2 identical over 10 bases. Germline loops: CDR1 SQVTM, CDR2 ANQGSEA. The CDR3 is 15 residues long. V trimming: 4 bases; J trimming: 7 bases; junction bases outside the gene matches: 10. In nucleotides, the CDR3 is TGCAGCGTTGGGAGGACTAGCGGCTTCGGTAATGAGCAGTTCTTC. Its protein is CSVGRTSGFGNEQFF.

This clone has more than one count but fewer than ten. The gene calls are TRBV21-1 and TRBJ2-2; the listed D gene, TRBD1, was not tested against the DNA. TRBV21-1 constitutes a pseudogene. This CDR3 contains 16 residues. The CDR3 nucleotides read TGTGCCAGCAGCCCCAGCGGGACAGGGCTTGCCGGGGAGCTGTTTTTT. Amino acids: CASSPSGTGLAGELFF.

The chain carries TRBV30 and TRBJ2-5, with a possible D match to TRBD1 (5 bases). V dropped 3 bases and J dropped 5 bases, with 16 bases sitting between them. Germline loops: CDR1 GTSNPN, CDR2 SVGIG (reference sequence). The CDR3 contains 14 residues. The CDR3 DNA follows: TGTGCCTGGAGCTATGGGGCCTCAAGGGAGACCCAGTACTTC. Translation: CAWSYGASRETQYF.

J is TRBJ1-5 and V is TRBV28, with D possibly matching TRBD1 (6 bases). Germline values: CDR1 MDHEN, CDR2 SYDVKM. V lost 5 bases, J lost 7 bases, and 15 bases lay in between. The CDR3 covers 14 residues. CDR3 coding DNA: TGTGCCAGCAGTCTCACACCAGGGGAGCAGCCCCAGCATTTT. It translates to CASSLTPGEQPQHF. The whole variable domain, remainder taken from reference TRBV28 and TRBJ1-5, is DVKVTQSSRYLVKRTGEKVFLECVQDMDHENMFWYRQDPGLGLRLIYFSYDVKMKEKGDIPEGYSVSREKKERFSLILESASTNQTSMYLCASSLTPGEQPQHFGDGTRLSIL.

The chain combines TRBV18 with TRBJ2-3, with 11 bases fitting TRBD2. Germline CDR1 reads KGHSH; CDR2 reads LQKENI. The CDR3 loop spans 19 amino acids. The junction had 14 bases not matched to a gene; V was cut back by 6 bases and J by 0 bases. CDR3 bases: TGTGCCAGCTCTCCTTCTCCGGGACTAGCGGTCTCTAGCACAGATACGCAGTATTTT. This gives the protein CASSPSPGLAVSSTDTQYF.

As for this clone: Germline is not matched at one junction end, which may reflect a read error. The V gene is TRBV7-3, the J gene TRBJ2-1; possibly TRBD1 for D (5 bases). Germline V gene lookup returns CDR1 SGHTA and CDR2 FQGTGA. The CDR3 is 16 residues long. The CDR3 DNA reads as TGTGCCAGCAGTTTAAGGGGTACGTCTTCCTACAATGAGCAGTTCTTC. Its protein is CASSLRGTSSYNEQFF.

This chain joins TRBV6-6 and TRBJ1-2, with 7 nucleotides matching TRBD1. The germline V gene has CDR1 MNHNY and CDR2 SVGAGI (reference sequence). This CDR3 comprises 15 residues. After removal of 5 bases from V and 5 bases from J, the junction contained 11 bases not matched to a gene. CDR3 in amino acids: CASSDTGTATYGYTF. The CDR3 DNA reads TGTGCCAGCAGTGACACCGGGACAGCGACATATGGCTACACCTTC.

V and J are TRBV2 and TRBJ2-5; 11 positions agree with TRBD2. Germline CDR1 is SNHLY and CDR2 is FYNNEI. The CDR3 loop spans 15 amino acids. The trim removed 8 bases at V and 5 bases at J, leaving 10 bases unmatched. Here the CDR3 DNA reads TGTGCCAGCTCACGACTAGCGGGATTGAGGGAGACCCAGTACTTC. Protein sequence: CASSRLAGLRETQYF.

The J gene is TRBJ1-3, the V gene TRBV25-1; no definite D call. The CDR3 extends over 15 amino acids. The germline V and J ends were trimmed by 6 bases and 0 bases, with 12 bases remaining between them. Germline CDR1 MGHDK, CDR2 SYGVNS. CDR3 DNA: TGTGCCAGCAGCAAACAAGGAACCTCTGGAAACACCATATATTTT. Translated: CASSKQGTSGNTIYF.

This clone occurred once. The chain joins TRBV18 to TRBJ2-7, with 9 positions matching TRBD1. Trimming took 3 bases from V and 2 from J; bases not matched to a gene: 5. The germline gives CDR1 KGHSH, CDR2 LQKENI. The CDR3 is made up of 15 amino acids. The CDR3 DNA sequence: TGTGCCAGCTCACCCTACCGGGACAGGGCCTACGAGCAGTACTTC. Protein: CASSPYRDRAYEQYF.

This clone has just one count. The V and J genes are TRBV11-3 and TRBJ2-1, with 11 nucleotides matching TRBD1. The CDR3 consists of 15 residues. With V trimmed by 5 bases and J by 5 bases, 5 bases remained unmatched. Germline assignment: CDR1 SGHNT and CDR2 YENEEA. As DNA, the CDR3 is TGTGCCAGCAGCCAGGGACAGGGGGTCGACAATGAGCAGTTCTTC. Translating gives CASSQGQGVDNEQFF.